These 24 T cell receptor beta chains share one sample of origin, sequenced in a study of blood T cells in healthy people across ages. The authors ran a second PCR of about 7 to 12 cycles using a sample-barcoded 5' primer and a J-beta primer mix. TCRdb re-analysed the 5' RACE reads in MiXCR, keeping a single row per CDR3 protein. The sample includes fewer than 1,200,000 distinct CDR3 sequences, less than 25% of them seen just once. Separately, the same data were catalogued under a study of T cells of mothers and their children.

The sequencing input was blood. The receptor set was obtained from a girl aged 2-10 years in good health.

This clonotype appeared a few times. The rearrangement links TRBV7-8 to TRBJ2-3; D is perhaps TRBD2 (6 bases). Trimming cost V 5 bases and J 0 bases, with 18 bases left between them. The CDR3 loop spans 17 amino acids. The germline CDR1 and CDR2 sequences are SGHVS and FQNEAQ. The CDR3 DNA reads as TGTGCCAGCAGCACCCATCTAGCGAGACTAAGCACAGATACGCAGTATTTT. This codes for CASSTHLARLSTDTQYF.

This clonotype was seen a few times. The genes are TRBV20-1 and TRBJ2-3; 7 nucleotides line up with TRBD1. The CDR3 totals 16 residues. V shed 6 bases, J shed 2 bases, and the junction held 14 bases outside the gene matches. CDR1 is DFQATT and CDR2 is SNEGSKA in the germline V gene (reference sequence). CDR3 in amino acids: CSATSFVDRVTDTQYF. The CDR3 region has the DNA TGCAGTGCCACCTCTTTCGTTGACAGGGTCACAGATACGCAGTATTTT.

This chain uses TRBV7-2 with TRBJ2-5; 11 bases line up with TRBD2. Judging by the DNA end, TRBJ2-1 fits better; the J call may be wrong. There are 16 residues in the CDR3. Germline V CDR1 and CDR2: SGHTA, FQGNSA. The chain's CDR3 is CASSLNSGGGPIEQFF. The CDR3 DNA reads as TGTGCCAGCAGCTTAAATAGCGGGGGGGGGCCCATTGAGCAGTTCTTC.

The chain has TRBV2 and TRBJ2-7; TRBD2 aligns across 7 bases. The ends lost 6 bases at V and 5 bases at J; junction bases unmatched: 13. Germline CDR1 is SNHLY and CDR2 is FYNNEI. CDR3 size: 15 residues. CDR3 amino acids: CASRVRRLAANEQYF. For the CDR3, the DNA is TGTGCCAGCAGAGTTCGGAGGCTAGCGGCCAACGAGCAGTACTTC.

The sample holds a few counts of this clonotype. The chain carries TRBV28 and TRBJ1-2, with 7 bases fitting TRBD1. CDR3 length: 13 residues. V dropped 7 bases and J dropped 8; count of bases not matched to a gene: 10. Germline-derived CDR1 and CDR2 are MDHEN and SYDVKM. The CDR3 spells CASMIQGSLGYTF. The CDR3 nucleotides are TGTGCCAGCATGATACAGGGGAGTCTAGGCTACACCTTC.

For the CDR3, the DNA is TGTGCCAGCAGCACCCGGGACAGGGGGTACAATGAGCAGTTCTTC. Amino acids: CASSTRDRGYNEQFF. The rearrangement uses TRBV13 and TRBJ2-5; 11 bases are shared with TRBD1. TRBJ2-1 matches the DNA end more closely, so the J call is doubtful. Germline-derived CDR1 and CDR2 are PRHDT and FYEKMQ (reference sequence). This CDR3 has 15 residues.

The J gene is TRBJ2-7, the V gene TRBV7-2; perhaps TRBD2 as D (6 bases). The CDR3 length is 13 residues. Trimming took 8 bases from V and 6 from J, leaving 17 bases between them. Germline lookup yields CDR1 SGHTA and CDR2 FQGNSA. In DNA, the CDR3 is TGTGCCAGCGGCGGGGCTACCATAGGCGAGCAGTACTTC. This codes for CASGGATIGEQYF.

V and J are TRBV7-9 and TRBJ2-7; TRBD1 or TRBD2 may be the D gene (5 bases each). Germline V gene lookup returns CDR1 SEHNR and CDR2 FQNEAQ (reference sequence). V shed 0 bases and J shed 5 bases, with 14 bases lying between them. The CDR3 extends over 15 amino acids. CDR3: CASSLAQQRGDEQYF. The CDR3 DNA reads TGTGCCAGCAGCTTAGCGCAACAGAGAGGGGACGAGCAGTACTTC. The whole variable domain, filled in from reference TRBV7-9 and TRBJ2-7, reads DTGVSQNPRHKITKRGQNVTFRCDPISEHNRLYWYRQTLGQGPEFLTYFQNEAQLEKSRLLSDRFSAERPKGSFSTLEIQRTEQGDSAMYLCASSLAQQRGDEQYFGPGTRLTVT.

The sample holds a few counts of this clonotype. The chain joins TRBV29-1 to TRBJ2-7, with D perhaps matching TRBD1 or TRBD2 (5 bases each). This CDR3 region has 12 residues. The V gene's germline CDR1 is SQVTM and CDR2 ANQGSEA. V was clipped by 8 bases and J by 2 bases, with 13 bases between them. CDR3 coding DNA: TGCAGCTGCCGGGACGGAACCTACGAGCAGTACTTC. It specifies CSCRDGTYEQYF.

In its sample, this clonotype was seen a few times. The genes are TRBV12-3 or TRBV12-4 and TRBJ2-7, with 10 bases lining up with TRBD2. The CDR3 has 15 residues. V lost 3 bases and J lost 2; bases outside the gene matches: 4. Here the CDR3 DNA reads TGTGCCAGCAGTTTGGCTAGCGGGAGACCCTACGAGCAGTACTTC. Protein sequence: CASSLASGRPYEQYF.

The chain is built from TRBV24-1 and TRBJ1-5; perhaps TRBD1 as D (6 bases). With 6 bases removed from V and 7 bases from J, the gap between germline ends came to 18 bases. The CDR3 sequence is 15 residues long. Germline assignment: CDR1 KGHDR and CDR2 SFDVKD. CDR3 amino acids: CATSTSLGGSQPQHF. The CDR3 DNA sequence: TGTGCCACCAGTACATCGTTGGGGGGCAGCCAGCCCCAGCATTTT.

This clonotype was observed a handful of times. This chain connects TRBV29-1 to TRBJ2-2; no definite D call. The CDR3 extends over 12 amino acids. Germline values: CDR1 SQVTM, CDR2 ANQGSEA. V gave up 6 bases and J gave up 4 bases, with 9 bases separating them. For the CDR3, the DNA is TGCAGCGTCAGCCCCCCCACCGGGGAGCTGTTTTTT. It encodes CSVSPPTGELFF.

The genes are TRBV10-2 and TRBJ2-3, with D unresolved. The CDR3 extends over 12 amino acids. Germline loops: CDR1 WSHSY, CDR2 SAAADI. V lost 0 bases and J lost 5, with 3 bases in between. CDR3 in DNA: TGCGCCAGCAGTGAGTCTAGAGATACGCAGTATTTT. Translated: CASSESRDTQYF.

The CDR3 DNA sequence: TGTGCCAGCGGTTGGAGGGGGCAAGGGGCCGGGGAGCTGTTTTTT. Its protein is CASGWRGQGAGELFF. The V and J genes are TRBV6-2 or TRBV6-3 and TRBJ2-2, with D possibly TRBD1 on 7 matching bases. Deletions cut 8 bases from V and 6 bases from J, with 19 bases between. This CDR3 has 15 amino acids. Germline V gives CDR1 MNHEY, CDR2 SVGEGT.

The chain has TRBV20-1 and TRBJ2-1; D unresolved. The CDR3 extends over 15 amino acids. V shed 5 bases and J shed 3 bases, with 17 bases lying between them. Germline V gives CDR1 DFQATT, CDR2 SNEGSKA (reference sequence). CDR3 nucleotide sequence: TGCAGTGCTGATATTTGGGCGGAGAGCTACAATGAGCAGTTCTTC. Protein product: CSADIWAESYNEQFF.

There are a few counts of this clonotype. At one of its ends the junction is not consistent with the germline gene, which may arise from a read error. In nucleotides, the CDR3 is TGTGCCAGCAGGAGACAGGGGGGGACCCGGTACTTC. Its protein is CASRRQGGTRYF. The genes are TRBV12-3 or TRBV12-4 and TRBJ2-5, with TRBD1 matching 9 bases. This CDR3 spans 12 amino acids.

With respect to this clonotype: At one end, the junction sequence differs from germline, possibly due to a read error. The CDR3 nucleotides are TGTGCCAGCTCGACTAGCGGGGACTCCTACGAGCAGCACTTC. Translated, it gives CASSTSGDSYEQHF. The chain couples TRBV18 to TRBJ2-7, with 11 bases fitting TRBD2. The length of the CDR3 is 14 residues. CDR1 is KGHSH and CDR2 is LQKENI in the germline V gene.

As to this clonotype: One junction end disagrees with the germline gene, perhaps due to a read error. CDR3 sequence: CVSSFYGYEQYF. The CDR3 DNA sequence: TGTGTCAGCAGCTTTTACGGCTACGAGCAGTACTTC. The gene calls are TRBV5-6 and TRBJ2-7; unclear D gene. The CDR3 is 12 residues long. CDR1 SGHDT and CDR2 YYEEEE come from the germline V gene.

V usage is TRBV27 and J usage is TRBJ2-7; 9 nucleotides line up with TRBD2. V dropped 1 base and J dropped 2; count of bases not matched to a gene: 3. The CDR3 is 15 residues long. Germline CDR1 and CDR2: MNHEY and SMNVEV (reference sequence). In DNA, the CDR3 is TGTGCCAGCAGTTTATGGGCGGGAGGGCCCTACGAGCAGTACTTC. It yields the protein CASSLWAGGPYEQYF.

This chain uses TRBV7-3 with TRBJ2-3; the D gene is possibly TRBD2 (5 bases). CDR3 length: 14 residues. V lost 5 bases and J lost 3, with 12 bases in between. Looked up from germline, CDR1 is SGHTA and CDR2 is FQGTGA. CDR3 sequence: CASSQEGLTDTQYF. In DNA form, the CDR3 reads TGTGCCAGCAGCCAAGAGGGTTTGACAGATACGCAGTATTTT.

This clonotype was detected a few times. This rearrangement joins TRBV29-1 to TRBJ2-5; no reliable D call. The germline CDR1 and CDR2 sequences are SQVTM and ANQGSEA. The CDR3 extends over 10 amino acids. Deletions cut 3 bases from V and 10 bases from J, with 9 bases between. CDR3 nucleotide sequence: TGCAGCGTTGAGGCCGAAATCCAGTACTTC. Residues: CSVEAEIQYF.

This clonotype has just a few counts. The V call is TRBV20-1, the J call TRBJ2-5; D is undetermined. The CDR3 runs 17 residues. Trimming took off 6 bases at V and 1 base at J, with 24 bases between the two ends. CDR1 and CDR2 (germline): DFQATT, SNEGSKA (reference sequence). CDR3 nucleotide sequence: TGCAGTGCCTACGGATGGGCCTTTAGGAAGGGCCAAGAGACCCAGTACTTC. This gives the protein CSAYGWAFRKGQETQYF.

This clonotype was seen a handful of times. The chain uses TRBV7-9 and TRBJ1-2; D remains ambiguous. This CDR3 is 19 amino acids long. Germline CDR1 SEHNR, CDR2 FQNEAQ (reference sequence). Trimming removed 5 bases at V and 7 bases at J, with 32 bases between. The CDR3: CASSPLLGWADGRQTGYTF. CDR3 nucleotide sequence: TGTGCCAGCAGCCCCCTCTTGGGGTGGGCCGACGGACGACAAACTGGCTACACCTTC.

The CDR3 region is CAISDSPPSYNEQFF. The CDR3 DNA sequence: TGTGCCATCAGTGATTCCCCTCCGTCCTACAATGAGCAGTTCTTC. The rearrangement joins TRBV10-3 to TRBJ2-1; the D is unclear. CDR1 and CDR2 from the germline V gene are ENHRY and SYGVKD. Trimming took 3 bases from V and 1 from J, leaving 10 bases between them. There are 15 residues in the CDR3.